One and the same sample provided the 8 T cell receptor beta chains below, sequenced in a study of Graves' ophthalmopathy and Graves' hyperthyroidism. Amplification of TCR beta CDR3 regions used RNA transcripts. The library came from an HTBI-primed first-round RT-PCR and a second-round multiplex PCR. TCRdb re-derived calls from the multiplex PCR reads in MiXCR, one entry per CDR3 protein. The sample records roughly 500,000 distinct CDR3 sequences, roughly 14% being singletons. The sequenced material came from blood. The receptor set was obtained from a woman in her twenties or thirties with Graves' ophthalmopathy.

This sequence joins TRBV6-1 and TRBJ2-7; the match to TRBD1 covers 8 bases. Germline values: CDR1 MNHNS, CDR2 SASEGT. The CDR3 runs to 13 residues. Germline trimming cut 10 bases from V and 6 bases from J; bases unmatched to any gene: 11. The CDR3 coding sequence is TGTGCCACCGCCGGGACAGGTCTGCGCGAGCAGTACTTC. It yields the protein CATAGTGLREQYF.

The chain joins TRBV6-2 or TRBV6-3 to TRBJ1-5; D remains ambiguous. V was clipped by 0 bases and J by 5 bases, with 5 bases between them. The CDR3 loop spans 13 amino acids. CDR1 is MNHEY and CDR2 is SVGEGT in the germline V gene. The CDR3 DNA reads TGTGCCAGCAGTTACTCGAACCATCAGCCCCAGCATTTT. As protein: CASSYSNHQPQHF.

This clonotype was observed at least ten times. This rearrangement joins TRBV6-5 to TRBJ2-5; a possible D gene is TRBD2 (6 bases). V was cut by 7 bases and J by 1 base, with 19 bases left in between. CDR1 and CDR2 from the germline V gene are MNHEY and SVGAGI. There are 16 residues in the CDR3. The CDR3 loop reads CASNPVEGEPQETQYF. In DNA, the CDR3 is TGTGCCAGCAATCCCGTGGAGGGAGAACCCCAAGAGACCCAGTACTTC.

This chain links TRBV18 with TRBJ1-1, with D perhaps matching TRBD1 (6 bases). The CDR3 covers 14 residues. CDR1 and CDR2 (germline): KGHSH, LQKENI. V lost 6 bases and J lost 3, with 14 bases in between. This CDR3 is CASSPGTLHTEAFF. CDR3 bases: TGTGCCAGCTCCCCCGGGACACTCCACACTGAAGCTTTCTTT. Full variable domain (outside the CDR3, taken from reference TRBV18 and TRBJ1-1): NAGVMQNPRHLVRRRGQEARLRCSPMKGHSHVYWYRQLPEEGLKFMVYLQKENIIDESGMPKERFSAEFPKEGPSILRIQQVVRGDSAAYFCASSPGTLHTEAFFGQGTRLTVV.

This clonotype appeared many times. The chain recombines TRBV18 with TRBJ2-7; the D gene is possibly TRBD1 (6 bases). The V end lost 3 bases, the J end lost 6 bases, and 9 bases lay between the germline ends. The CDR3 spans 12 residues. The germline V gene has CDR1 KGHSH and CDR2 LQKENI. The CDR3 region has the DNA TGTGCCAGCTCACCGACAGGTATCGAGCAGTACTTC. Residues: CASSPTGIEQYF.

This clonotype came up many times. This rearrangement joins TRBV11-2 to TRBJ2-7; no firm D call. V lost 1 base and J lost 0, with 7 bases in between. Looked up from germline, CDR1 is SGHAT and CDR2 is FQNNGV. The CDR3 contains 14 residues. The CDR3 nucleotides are TGTGCCAGCAGCTTAGGACCACTCTCCTACGAGCAGTACTTC. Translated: CASSLGPLSYEQYF.

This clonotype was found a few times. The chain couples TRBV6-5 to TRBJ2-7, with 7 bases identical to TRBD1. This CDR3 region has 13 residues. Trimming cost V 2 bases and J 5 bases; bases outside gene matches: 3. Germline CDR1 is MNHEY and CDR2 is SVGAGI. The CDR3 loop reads CASSYPGTDEQYF. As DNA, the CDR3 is TGTGCCAGCAGTTACCCCGGGACAGACGAGCAGTACTTC.

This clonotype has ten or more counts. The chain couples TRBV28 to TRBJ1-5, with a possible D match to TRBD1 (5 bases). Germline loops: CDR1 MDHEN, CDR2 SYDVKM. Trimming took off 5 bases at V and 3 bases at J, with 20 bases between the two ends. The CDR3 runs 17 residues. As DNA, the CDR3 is TGTGCCAGCAGTCCTATGGGTTACAGGAATTTCAATCAGCCCCAGCATTTT. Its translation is CASSPMGYRNFNQPQHF.